This T cell receptor (beta chain) stems from a study of blood T cell repertoires in COVID-19. On the study more broadly: Donors in the United States, Italy and Spain gave samples during acute or convalescent COVID-19. Nucleic acid was either cDNA or gDNA, and it came from T cells, B-cell-depleted T cells, or PBMCs.

This clone was counted a single time. Here immunoSEQ multiplex PCR was the method, and the copy in TCRdb shows in-frame clones only, minus some. The sample carries approximately 200,000 clones, 85% recorded once. The junction had 5 bases not matched to a gene; V was cut back by 4 bases and J by 5 bases. CDR1 SGHKS and CDR2 YYEKEE come from the germline V gene (reference sequence). CDR3 length equals 16 residues. This receptor was obtained from a man aged 40-55 years who had recovered from COVID-19. The sequenced sample consisted of PBMCs or T cells enriched from blood (not recorded which). The chain recombines TRBV5-5 with TRBJ2-5; 16 nucleotides match TRBD2. The CDR3 spells CASSMGLAGGPETQYF. CDR3 nucleotide sequence: TGTGCCAGCAGCATGGGACTAGCGGGAGGGCCTGAGACCCAGTACTTC.